This passage covers 17 T cell receptor beta chains from one sample sequenced in a study of T cell repertoires in aging, cancer and after chemotherapy. Rearranged V-D-J TRB sequences were amplified with a mixed TRB-A/B primer pool. TCRdb passed the multiplex PCR reads through MiXCR, listing each CDR3 protein once. Of thousands of distinct CDR3 sequences in the sample, 25% to 35% were seen once. TCR beta rearrangements were amplified from peripheral blood genomic DNA. Input material: blood. The receptors shown here come from a human donor with a blood cancer.

This chain links TRBV7-9 with TRBJ2-3; D is possibly TRBD1 (5 bases). There are 14 residues in the CDR3. From germline, CDR1 is SEHNR and CDR2 FQNEAQ (reference sequence). Trimming stripped 3 bases from V and 0 bases from J, with 7 bases between. CDR3 loop: CASSLGQSTDTQYF. For the CDR3, the DNA is TGTGCCAGCAGCTTGGGGCAGAGCACAGATACGCAGTATTTT.

Only a few counts were recorded for this clonotype. This sequence joins TRBV30 and TRBJ1-3; D might be TRBD1 (5 bases). Germline V gives CDR1 GTSNPN, CDR2 SVGIG (reference sequence). V lost 0 bases to trimming and J lost 2 bases, with 11 bases between them. This CDR3 region has 15 residues. Written as DNA, the CDR3 is TGTGCCTGGAGTGTGGGCAGGGCGGCTGGAAACACCATATATTTT. Its translation is CAWSVGRAAGNTIYF.

The J gene is TRBJ2-7, the V gene TRBV18, with 8 bases aligning to TRBD2. Per germline, CDR1 KGHSH and CDR2 LQKENI. V lost 0 bases, J lost 2 bases, and 3 bases stayed unmatched. The CDR3 totals 15 residues. The CDR3 DNA reads as TGTGCCAGCTCACCACCCAGCGGGGGTGCCTACGAGCAGTACTTC. Translated: CASSPPSGGAYEQYF.

This clonotype has only a few counts. The rearrangement joins TRBV7-9 to TRBJ2-7; D gene unclear. Trimming stripped 3 bases from V and 7 bases from J, with 10 bases between. This CDR3 contains 12 residues. Germline lookup yields CDR1 SEHNR and CDR2 FQNEAQ (reference sequence). CDR3 region: CASSFPLWEQYF. The CDR3 region has the DNA TGTGCCAGCAGCTTCCCCCTATGGGAGCAGTACTTC.

With respect to this clonotype: Possible read error: a much larger clone is one base away. The chain combines TRBV6-5 with TRBJ2-7; either TRBD1 or TRBD2 may fit D (5 bases each). CDR3 length equals 13 residues. Germline V gene sequence: CDR1 MNHEY, CDR2 SVGAGI. CDR3 residues: CASRPQGRRERYF. CDR3 nucleotide sequence: TGTGCCAGCAGACCTCAGGGTCGTAGGGAGCGGTACTTC.

The rearrangement links TRBV5-6 to TRBJ1-1, with D unresolved. The CDR3 contains 12 residues. V was clipped by 6 bases and J by 4 bases, with 10 bases between them. Germline V CDR1 and CDR2: SGHDT, YYEEEE. The CDR3 DNA reads TGTGCCAGCACTGGGGAGGCCACTGAAGCTTTCTTT. It codes for CASTGEATEAFF.

This chain uses TRBV10-3 with TRBJ1-1, with unresolved D. Trimming removed 7 bases from V and 0 bases from J, with 6 bases in between. Germline CDR1 ENHRY, CDR2 SYGVKD. The CDR3 runs to 12 residues. CDR3 residues: CAITNLNTEAFF. As DNA, the CDR3 is TGTGCCATCACCAACCTGAACACTGAAGCTTTCTTT.

This clonotype was seen a handful of times. The V gene is TRBV18, the J gene TRBJ2-7; D unclear. CDR1 and CDR2 (germline): KGHSH, LQKENI. There are 13 residues in the CDR3. V was trimmed by 2 bases and J by 3 bases, leaving 8 bases between them. DNA of the CDR3: TGTGCCAGCTCACCAAAGAACGACTACGAGCAGTACTTC. Translation gives CASSPKNDYEQYF.

This clonotype is labeled as medium-sized. The rearrangement links TRBV12-3 or TRBV12-4 to TRBJ2-2; D possibly corresponds to TRBD2 (6 bases). V was cut by 9 bases and J by 0 bases, with 11 bases left in between. The CDR3 is 14 amino acids. CDR3 loop: CASKREANTGELFF. DNA for the CDR3: TGTGCCAGTAAGAGGGAGGCGAACACCGGGGAGCTGTTTTTT.

This clonotype has more than one count but fewer than ten. The rearrangement links TRBV20-1 to TRBJ2-5; a possible D gene is TRBD1 (6 bases). V shed 6 bases and J shed 1 base, with 21 bases lying between them. Germline V CDR1 and CDR2: DFQATT, SNEGSKA (reference sequence). The CDR3 covers 16 residues. This CDR3 reads CSAGAIGVRTQETQYF. Written as DNA, the CDR3 is TGCAGTGCGGGGGCGATAGGGGTAAGGACCCAAGAGACCCAGTACTTC.

This clonotype has just a few counts. The rearrangement joins TRBV6-1 to TRBJ1-5, with D unclear. This CDR3 is 16 amino acids long. The V end was cut by 3 bases, the J end by 1 base, with 13 bases between. Germline CDR1 is MNHNS and CDR2 is SASEGT. DNA of the CDR3: TGTGCCAGCAGTGAGGCCGTGTGGGCGAGCAATCAGCCCCAGCATTTT. This encodes CASSEAVWASNQPQHF.

The rearrangement joins TRBV12-3 or TRBV12-4 to TRBJ2-1; 10 bases map to TRBD2. The CDR3 spans 16 residues. Trimming took 7 bases from V and 2 from J; bases not matched to a gene: 8. The DNA of the CDR3 is TGTGCCAGCACCTCTAGCGGGAGTCGCCCCTACAATGAGCAGTTCTTC. Protein: CASTSSGSRPYNEQFF.

In regard to this clonotype: A much larger clonotype is one base distant, so this may be a read error. The chain uses TRBV18 and TRBJ2-2; D is ambiguous. V was clipped by 4 bases and J by 0 bases, with 6 bases between them. The CDR3 has 14 residues. The germline gives CDR1 KGHSH, CDR2 LQKENI. This CDR3 is CASSRHANTGELFF. CDR3 nucleotides: TGTGCCAGCTCACGACATGCGAACACCGGGGAGCTGTTTTTT.

This rearrangement joins TRBV20-1 to TRBJ2-3; D possibly corresponds to TRBD1 (6 bases). V gave up 1 base and J gave up 2 bases, with 10 bases separating them. The CDR3 extends over 14 amino acids. Germline CDR1 reads DFQATT; CDR2 reads SNEGSKA (reference sequence). CDR3 protein: CSARGQEYTDTQYF. The CDR3 DNA sequence: TGCAGTGCTAGAGGACAGGAGTACACAGATACGCAGTATTTT.

This clonotype was detected only a few times. This chain connects TRBV19 to TRBJ2-7, with TRBD1 matching over 8 bases. There are 12 residues in the CDR3. V shed 3 bases and J 12 bases; nucleotides not matched to a gene: 7. CDR1 is LNHDA, CDR2 SQIVND, per germline (reference sequence). The CDR3 region is CASSIIRGPLYF. DNA for the CDR3: TGTGCCAGTAGTATCATCAGGGGGCCGTTGTACTTC.

By share, this clonotype counts as medium-sized. The gene calls are TRBV27 and TRBJ2-1, with D possibly matching TRBD1 (5 bases). CDR3 length: 16 amino acids. Trimming left V 5 bases short and J 2 bases short, with 16 bases between. Germline V gene data show CDR1 as MNHEY and CDR2 as SMNVEV (reference sequence). The CDR3 coding sequence is TGTGCCAGCAGTCCCCAAGGGGCGGAGACCTACAATGAGCAGTTCTTC. Translating it yields CASSPQGAETYNEQFF.

With respect to this clonotype: This may come from a read error, since a much larger clone is one base off. This sequence joins TRBV6-4 and TRBJ2-1; 11 positions match TRBD1. V gave up 3 bases and J gave up 6 bases; unmatched junction bases: 1. This CDR3 region has 14 residues. Germline CDR1 is MRHNA and CDR2 is SNTAGT. This CDR3 reads CASSEGTGGNEQFF. For the CDR3, the DNA is TGTGCCAGCAGTGAGGGGACAGGGGGCAATGAGCAGTTCTTC.